The rows below give T cell receptor beta chains drawn from one sample of a study of T cells after posttransplantation cyclophosphamide. The method was immunoSEQ multiplex PCR; TCRdb's version includes in-frame clones alone and lacks a portion of them. The sample contains 50,000 to 55,000 clones, about 86% of which appear only once. The sample was PBMCs. All receptors come from a man aged 30 to 45 with a blood cancer, CMV-positive, and with a related stem cell donor. Both conserved end residues are part of each CDR3. The D gene is left open where the match is weak. Rows give clone size only sometimes, using once, few, many, or a class for an expanded clone.

abundance,d_gene,v_gene,j_gene,CDR3nt,CDR3aa
-,TRBD2,TRBV29-1,TRBJ2-1,TGCAGCACCGGGGGGGACAACTCCTACAATGAGCAGTTCTTC,CSTGGDNSYNEQFF
-,-,TRBV7-2,TRBJ1-5,TGTGCCAGCAGCTCGGACAGTAACAATCAGCCCCAGCATTTT,CASSSDSNNQPQHF
-,-,TRBV7-9,TRBJ2-7,TGTGCCAGCAGCTTAGTGGAGGGCTTGGAGCAGTACTTC,CASSLVEGLEQYF
-,TRBD2,TRBV7-9,TRBJ2-2,TGTGCCAGCAGCACGCGGACTAGCGGGAACACCGGGGAGCTGTTTTTT,CASSTRTSGNTGELFF
-,TRBD2,TRBV6-1,TRBJ2-7,TGTGCCAGCGGGGGGGGTCTGGGGCAGTACTTC,CASGGGLGQYF
-,-,TRBV4-1,TRBJ2-5,TGCGCCAGCAGCCAAGAGGACTTGAACCAAGAGACCCAGTACTTC,CASSQEDLNQETQYF
once,TRBD1,TRBV7-2,TRBJ1-1,TGTGCCAGCAGCCGCCATCGGGACAGTGAAGCTTTCTTT,CASSRHRDSEAFF
-,-,TRBV4-2,TRBJ1-4,TGTGCCAGCAGCCAAGTAAGGGGGGGTGAGGGTGAAAAACTGTTTTTT,CASSQVRGGEGEKLFF
-,TRBD1,TRBV7-3,TRBJ2-7,TGTGCCAGCAGCCTCGGGACAGGGGGTTCCTCCTCCTACGAGCAGTACTTC,CASSLGTGGSSSYEQYF
-,-,TRBV19,TRBJ2-6,TGTGCCAGTAGTATCCCCCGCTCTGGGGCCAACGTCCTGACTTTC,CASSIPRSGANVLTF
-,-,TRBV19,TRBJ1-3,TGTGCCAGTAATCCAGGGGACTCTGGAAACACCATATATTTT,CASNPGDSGNTIYF
once,TRBD2,TRBV7-2,TRBJ2-3,TGTGCCAGCAGCTTAGGGGGGACTAGCCCGATATATACGCAGTATTTT,CASSLGGTSPIYTQYF
-,TRBD1,TRBV5-4,TRBJ2-1,TGTGCCAGCAGCCTCGACAGGGGAGTCAACAATGAGCAGTTCTTC,CASSLDRGVNNEQFF
-,-,TRBV7-8,TRBJ2-7,TGTGCCAGCAGCTTAGGGAGGACGCCCGGGGAGCAGTACTTC,CASSLGRTPGEQYF
-,-,TRBV7-3,TRBJ1-1,TGTGCCAGCAGCTTAAGACAGCACACCGAAGCTTTCTTT,CASSLRQHTEAFF
-,-,TRBV28,TRBJ1-5,TGTGCCAGCGGCTACCCCCGGGACACCGATCAGCCCCAGCATTTT,CASGYPRDTDQPQHF
-,TRBD1,TRBV28,TRBJ2-1,TGTGCCAGCAGGACCAAGGGACAGGGGACCTACAATGAGCAGTTCTTC,CASRTKGQGTYNEQFF
-,TRBD2,TRBV6-6,TRBJ2-3,TGTGCCAGCAGACCCATGAGCGGGAGAAGGGCAGATACGCAGTATTTT,CASRPMSGRRADTQYF
-,-,TRBV27,TRBJ2-7,TGTGCCAGCAGTTTAACCTGGGAGGCCTACGAGCAGTACTTC,CASSLTWEAYEQYF
-,TRBD1,TRBV28,TRBJ2-3,TGTGCCAGCAGTTTAGGGCTACCGGGACAGATTAGCACAGATACGCAGTATTTT,CASSLGLPGQISTDTQYF
-,TRBD1,TRBV28,TRBJ2-4,TGTGCCAGCAGTTTGTACAGGGGAGAAAACATTCAGTACTTC,CASSLYRGENIQYF
once,TRBD1,TRBV19,TRBJ2-7,TGTGCCAGTAGTATTGGGGCAGGGGGCCACAACGAGCAGTACTTC,CASSIGAGGHNEQYF
-,TRBD1,TRBV27,TRBJ2-7,TGTGCCAGCAGTTTAACAGGGGCCTACGAGCAGTACTTC,CASSLTGAYEQYF
-,TRBD2,TRBV7-2,TRBJ2-3,TGTGCCAGCAGCTTAGCCGGGACTAGCGCGGATACGCAGTATTTT,CASSLAGTSADTQYF
-,-,TRBV19,TRBJ1-2,TGTGCCAGTAGTATACAGGTGAACCATGGCTACACCTTC,CASSIQVNHGYTF
once,-,TRBV28,TRBJ1-5,TGTGCCAGCAGCCCCCCCCAAGACTATAGCAATCAGCCCCAGCATTTT,CASSPPQDYSNQPQHF
-,-,TRBV19,TRBJ1-2,TGTGCCAGTAGTATCGGGGAGGGGAGTTTCTCCCGATCTAACTATGGCTACACCTTC,CASSIGEGSFSRSNYGYTF
-,TRBD2,TRBV2,TRBJ2-5,TGTGCCAGCACCTTTCTAGCGGCCCAAGAGACCCAGTACTTC,CASTFLAAQETQYF
-,TRBD1,TRBV23-1,TRBJ2-7,TGCGCCAGCACAATCCGGGACAGTTCCTACGAGCAGTACTTC,CASTIRDSSYEQYF
-,TRBD1,TRBV19,TRBJ1-4,TGTGCCAGTAGTACGGGACAGGGTTGGAATGAAAAACTGTTTTTT,CASSTGQGWNEKLFF
-,TRBD1,TRBV7-2,TRBJ2-5,TGTGCCAGCAGCTCCCGGGACAGTCGAGGGGAGACCCAGTACTTC,CASSSRDSRGETQYF
-,TRBD2,TRBV19,TRBJ2-7,TGTGCCAGTAGTATTATGTTTGTTACTGGACTAGCGGGAGAAAGGGGCGAGCAGTACTTC,CASSIMFVTGLAGERGEQYF
-,TRBD2,TRBV30,TRBJ2-1,TGTGCCTGGAGTCCAAGCGGGAGGGCGTACAATGAGCAGTTCTTC,CAWSPSGRAYNEQFF
-,-,TRBV29-1,TRBJ1-1,TGCTCGGGACACTTGAACACTGAAGCTTTCTTT,CSGHLNTEAFF
-,-,TRBV5-4,TRBJ2-7,TGTGCCAGCAGCTTCGGGACAATGTACGAGCAGTACTTC,CASSFGTMYEQYF
-,TRBD2,TRBV7-3,TRBJ2-3,TGTGCCAGCAGCAAACGACTAGCGGGATCTTTAGATACGCAGTATTTT,CASSKRLAGSLDTQYF